One and the same sample provided the 28 T cell receptor beta chains below, sequenced in a study of metastatic and nonmetastatic thyroid tumors. Every patient was untreated before thyroid surgery. TCRdb re-called the PCR reads with MiXCR. The sample includes about 49,000 clones, about 20% of them seen just once. The sample was blood. The source of these receptors is a female donor with papillary thyroid cancer or a benign thyroid nodule (not recorded which). Some clones in this sample may be carry-over from other donors' samples.

This clone was recorded many times. The V and J genes are TRBV7-9 and TRBJ2-5; possibly TRBD1 for D (6 bases). Germline assignment: CDR1 SEHNR and CDR2 FQNEAQ (reference sequence). The CDR3 loop spans 13 amino acids. Trimming pared 2 bases from V and 4 bases from J, leaving 8 bases between. The CDR3 spells CASSLQGRETQYF. The CDR3 DNA is TGTGCCAGCAGCTTACAGGGGCGAGAGACCCAGTACTTC.

The chain couples TRBV20-1 to TRBJ1-3; D perhaps matches TRBD1 (5 bases). V gave up 2 bases and J gave up 0 bases, with 14 bases separating them. CDR1 is DFQATT, CDR2 SNEGSKA, per germline (reference sequence). This CDR3 comprises 16 residues. The DNA of the CDR3 is TGCAGTGCTAGATCGGGACCTTCCATCTCTGGAAACACCATATATTTT. It yields the protein CSARSGPSISGNTIYF.

This clone was seen many times. This chain connects TRBV9 to TRBJ2-2; 14 nucleotides agree with TRBD2. The ends lost 4 bases at V and 7 bases at J; junction bases unmatched: 6. The V gene's germline CDR1 is SGDLS and CDR2 YYNGEE. The CDR3 has 16 amino acids. The CDR3: CASSKGTSGSSGELFF. CDR3 in DNA: TGTGCCAGCAGCAAAGGGACTAGCGGGAGCAGCGGGGAGCTGTTTTTT.

The sample holds many counts of this clone. V is TRBV20-1 and J is TRBJ1-1; maybe TRBD1 (5 bases). Germline V lookup: CDR1 DFQATT, CDR2 SNEGSKA (reference sequence). CDR3 length equals 13 residues. V lost 7 bases to trimming and J lost 4 bases, with 16 bases between them. This CDR3 reads CSGSPGAITEAFF. CDR3 nucleotides: TGCAGTGGGTCTCCCGGGGCGATCACTGAAGCTTTCTTT.

This clone occurred many times. The chain joins TRBV7-8 to TRBJ2-3; D perhaps matches TRBD1 (6 bases). The ends were cut back, 5 bases at V and 1 base at J, with 10 bases in the middle. CDR3 size: 14 residues. The germline V gene encodes CDR1 SGHVS and CDR2 FQNEAQ. CDR3 coding DNA: TGTGCCAGCAGCCAACGGACAGGCACAGATACGCAGTATTTT. Its protein is CASSQRTGTDTQYF.

This clone was counted at least ten times. V is TRBV6-5 and J is TRBJ1-2; no firm D call. V was pared by 0 bases and J by 8 bases, with 10 bases between. CDR1 is MNHEY, CDR2 SVGAGI, per germline. This CDR3 comprises 13 residues. CDR3 in amino acids: CASSYSGDRGYTF. The CDR3 DNA reads as TGTGCCAGCAGTTACTCTGGAGACCGGGGCTACACCTTC.

This clone came up many times. The chain combines TRBV20-1 with TRBJ1-1; D unclear. Trimming took 3 bases from V and 5 from J, leaving 19 bases between them. Germline V CDR1 and CDR2: DFQATT, SNEGSKA (reference sequence). The CDR3 runs to 15 residues. The CDR3 DNA is TGCAGTGCTAGGCCCCCCTCCGGGGTGGGAACTGAAGCTTTCTTT. This translates into CSARPPSGVGTEAFF.

A single count supports this clone. The chain employs TRBV30 and TRBJ1-4, with TRBD1 identical over 7 bases. Losses at the gene ends were 2 bases for V and 5 bases for J; bases not matched to a gene: 5. In germline, CDR1 is GTSNPN, CDR2 SVGIG (reference sequence). This CDR3 is built from 14 residues. DNA of the CDR3: TGTGCCTGGAGTCCGGGACAGCCGAATGAAAAACTGTTTTTT. This translates into CAWSPGQPNEKLFF. Together with reference TRBV30 and TRBJ1-4, the CDR3 gives the full variable domain: SQTIHQWPATLVQPVGSPLSLECTVEGTSNPNLYWYRQAAGRGLQLLFYSVGIGQISSEVPQNLSASRPQDRQFILSSKKLLLSDSGFYLCAWSPGQPNEKLFFGSGTQLSVL.

This clone showed up many times. The V and J genes are TRBV7-9 and TRBJ2-1; D possibly matches TRBD1 or TRBD2 (5 bases each). In germline, CDR1 is SEHNR, CDR2 FQNEAQ (reference sequence). V gave up 4 bases and J gave up 4 bases, with 20 bases separating them. This CDR3 is 17 amino acids long. CDR3 in amino acids: CASSSTGASEGYNEQFF. DNA of the CDR3: TGTGCCAGCAGCTCGACCGGGGCCTCAGAGGGTTACAATGAGCAGTTCTTC.

This sequence joins TRBV20-1 and TRBJ2-7; TRBD2 matches at 13 bases. Germline values: CDR1 DFQATT, CDR2 SNEGSKA (reference sequence). CDR3 size: 18 residues. Trimming took 0 bases from V and 2 from J; bases not matched to a gene: 10. CDR3 region: CSARDVVLTSGRAYEQYF. In DNA form, the CDR3 reads TGCAGTGCTAGAGATGTGGTCCTAACTAGCGGGAGGGCCTACGAGCAGTACTTC.

Worth noting for this clone: Just one base apart from a much larger clone, this may be a read error. The chain has TRBV15 and TRBJ1-2; D may be TRBD1 (5 bases). CDR3 length: 12 residues. Germline CDR1 and CDR2: LNHNV and YYDKDF (reference sequence). V was shortened by 4 bases and J by 9 bases, with 12 bases between the two germline ends. The DNA of the CDR3 is TGTGCCACCAGCAATGGACAAGCCTGCTACACCTTC. Protein product: CATSNGQACYTF.

The sample holds many counts of this clone. V is TRBV15 and J is TRBJ2-7; no definite D call. Looked up from germline, CDR1 is LNHNV and CDR2 is YYDKDF (reference sequence). Trimming stripped 1 base from V and 3 bases from J, with 16 bases between. The CDR3 is 16 residues long. The CDR3 nucleotides are TGTGCCACCAGCAGAGCCAAAGGTAGCCTCATCTACGAGCAGTACTTC. Translating it yields CATSRAKGSLIYEQYF.

J is TRBJ1-1 and V is TRBV28; no definite D call. The CDR3 sequence is 11 residues long. Germline V gene sequence: CDR1 MDHEN, CDR2 SYDVKM. With 2 bases removed from V and 4 bases from J, the gap between germline ends came to 2 bases. DNA of the CDR3: TGTGCCAGCAGTTTACCCACTGAAGCTTTCTTT. This gives the protein CASSLPTEAFF.

As to this clone: A read error is possible here, since a much larger clone lies one base away. CDR3 residues: CASSSQKGTSCEQYF. The CDR3 DNA sequence: TGTGCCAGCAGTTCTCAAAAGGGTACCTCCTGCGAGCAGTACTTC. The chain recombines TRBV7-2 with TRBJ2-7; no definite D call. Germline lookup yields CDR1 SGHTA and CDR2 FQGNSA. This CDR3 contains 15 residues.

Details on this clone: Germline and junction disagree at one end, which may indicate a read error. The rearrangement joins TRBV20-1 to TRBJ2-7; D unclear. The CDR3 runs to 12 residues. The germline CDR1 and CDR2 sequences are DFQATT and SNEGSKA (reference sequence). The CDR3, as DNA: TGCATTGCTCCGCTGGTTTCCTACGAGCAGTACTTC. It translates to CIAPLVSYEQYF.

In this sample, this clone is large. The genes are TRBV12-3 or TRBV12-4 and TRBJ2-1, with TRBD1 matching 7 bases. The CDR3 extends over 14 amino acids. The junction had 3 bases not matched to a gene; V was cut back by 5 bases and J by 2 bases. In nucleotides, the CDR3 is TGTGCCAGCAGTATAACAGGGGCCTACAATGAGCAGTTCTTC. Translation gives CASSITGAYNEQFF.

Ten or more counts support this clone. This chain links TRBV7-2 with TRBJ2-2, with a weak D call TRBD2 (6 bases). Trimming pared 4 bases from V and 4 bases from J, leaving 19 bases between. The length of the CDR3 is 17 residues. CDR1 is SGHTA, CDR2 FQGNSA, per germline. CDR3 DNA: TGTGCCAGCAGCTCCCCCGGGGGTGGGATGGCCACCGGGGAGCTGTTTTTT. It codes for CASSSPGGGMATGELFF.

The chain combines TRBV19 with TRBJ2-1; TRBD1 is a possible D gene (5 bases). Per germline, CDR1 LNHDA and CDR2 SQIVND (reference sequence). The CDR3 spans 14 residues. Between the trimmed V and J ends, which lost 7 bases and 7 bases, there was a span of 17 bases. The CDR3 DNA follows: TGTGCCAGTATCAATGGGGCCGAATCGAATGAGCAGTTCTTC. The encoded protein is CASINGAESNEQFF.

At least ten counts were recorded for this clone. The V gene is TRBV20-1, the J gene TRBJ2-7; tentative D call: TRBD2 (6 bases). Trimming pared 1 base from V and 0 bases from J, leaving 13 bases between. Germline V gene data show CDR1 as DFQATT and CDR2 as SNEGSKA (reference sequence). The CDR3 length is 15 residues. This CDR3 reads CSARGRGSASYEQYF. The CDR3 DNA reads TGCAGTGCTAGAGGACGGGGGAGCGCCTCCTACGAGCAGTACTTC.

This clone was recorded many times. V is TRBV6-6 and J is TRBJ2-1; 9 nucleotides match TRBD2. The CDR3 runs to 17 residues. The V and J ends lost 5 bases and 8 bases, in that order; junction bases with no gene match: 16. Germline-derived CDR1 and CDR2 are MNHNY and SVGAGI (reference sequence). DNA of the CDR3: TGTGCCAGCAGTAGACAATCGGCGGGAGGGCCAAATGATGAGCAGTTCTTC. Translating it yields CASSRQSAGGPNDEQFF.

This clone was seen at least ten times. V usage is TRBV18 and J usage is TRBJ1-1; D is unresolved. CDR1 is KGHSH, CDR2 LQKENI, per germline. This CDR3 has 14 residues. V dropped 4 bases and J dropped 2 bases, with 11 bases sitting between them. The CDR3 here is CASSQNHRNTEAFF. The CDR3 coding sequence is TGTGCCAGCTCACAAAATCACCGCAACACTGAAGCTTTCTTT.

Many counts were recorded for this clone. The chain employs TRBV6-1 and TRBJ1-5; 10 bases map to TRBD1. After removal of 10 bases from V and 7 bases from J, the junction contained 10 bases not matched to a gene. This CDR3 has 14 amino acids. Germline values: CDR1 MNHNS, CDR2 SASEGT. Here the CDR3 DNA reads TGTGCCACGGAGGGGACAGGGGATATCCAGCCCCAGCATTTT. Translating gives CATEGTGDIQPQHF.

This clone showed up many times. This rearrangement joins TRBV28 to TRBJ1-5; D unclear. Trimming left V 5 bases short and J 5 bases short, with 7 bases between. CDR1 is MDHEN, CDR2 SYDVKM, per germline. This CDR3 has 12 residues. CDR3 loop: CASSATDQPQHF. Written as DNA, the CDR3 is TGTGCCAGCAGTGCCACAGATCAGCCCCAGCATTTT.

This clone was picked up many times. The chain has TRBV7-3 and TRBJ2-1, with D possibly matching TRBD2 (6 bases). This CDR3 is 15 amino acids long. The germline V and J ends were trimmed by 5 bases and 0 bases, with 11 bases remaining between them. Germline V gene data show CDR1 as SGHTA and CDR2 as FQGTGA. The CDR3 coding sequence is TGTGCCAGCAGCCCTCTAGCGCGCTCCTACAATGAGCAGTTCTTC. Translated, it gives CASSPLARSYNEQFF. Filled out from reference TRBV7-3 and TRBJ2-1, the complete variable domain reads GAGVSQTPSNKVTEKGKYVELRCDPISGHTALYWYRQSLGQGPEFLIYFQGTGAADDSGLPNDRFFAVRPEGSVSTLKIQRTERGDSAVYLCASSPLARSYNEQFFGPGTRLTVL.

There are a few counts of this clone. The germline gene is not matched at one end of the junction; a read error may be the cause. The chain has TRBV4-2 and TRBJ2-7; D might be TRBD1 (6 bases). Germline V lookup: CDR1 LGHNA, CDR2 YNFKEQ. The CDR3 covers 12 residues. The CDR3 coding sequence is TGTGTCAGCAGCCAAGATAGGGGGTGGCAGTACTTC. Its translation is CVSSQDRGWQYF.

This clone appeared many times. The rearrangement links TRBV19 to TRBJ2-4; the D gene could be TRBD1 or TRBD2 (5 bases each). Germline V CDR1 and CDR2: LNHDA, SQIVND (reference sequence). Trimming removed 4 bases from V and 6 bases from J, with 13 bases in between. The CDR3 has 14 amino acids. CDR3 in DNA: TGTGCCAGTAGTAGAGGGACGTCGGGAAACATTCAGTACTTC. Encoded protein: CASSRGTSGNIQYF.

In the case of this clone: Other DNA sequences within the sample encode an identical CDR3. The chain couples TRBV30 to TRBJ1-1; D uncertain. Trimming took off 1 base at V and 11 bases at J, with 17 bases between the two ends. This CDR3 spans 13 amino acids. Germline V gene data show CDR1 as GTSNPN and CDR2 as SVGIG (reference sequence). This chain's CDR3 is CAWSARALTLAFF. The CDR3, as DNA: TGTGCCTGGAGTGCCCGGGCCCTGACTCTTGCTTTCTTT.

This clone was seen ten or more times. Since a much larger clone is just one base distant, this may be a read error. The same CDR3 arises from other DNA sequences in this sample as well. This rearrangement joins TRBV30 to TRBJ2-3, with D unclear. The germline V gene encodes CDR1 GTSNPN and CDR2 SVGIG (reference sequence). CDR3 size: 13 residues. The DNA of the CDR3 is TGTGCCTGGAGTCTCTCCCCCACAGATACGCAGTATTTC. Its protein is CAWSLSPTDTQYF.